Sequencing of this T cell receptor (beta chain) was carried out in a study of blood T cell repertoires in COVID-19. Study background: Samples taken during acute and convalescent COVID-19 were collected in the United States, Italy and Spain. PBMCs, B-cell-depleted T cells, or T cells provided the cDNA or gDNA that made up the material.

Trimming left V 4 bases short and J 0 bases short, with 10 bases between. CDR3 length equals 14 residues. Germline V gene lookup returns CDR1 SGDLS and CDR2 YYNGEE. Authors' analysis steps: Nucleated cell number was recorded as an estimate derived from reference gene primer amplification. Measured with immunoSEQ multiplex PCR; TCRdb has only the in-frame clones, and not every one. D and trimming were read from the DNA, whereas the V and J calls and clone size are those reported in that table. In the table there are over 200,000 clones, roughly 81% of which are singletons. The J gene is TRBJ1-2, the V gene TRBV9; no clear D gene. The receptor was isolated from a woman aged 45-65 years with active or convalescent COVID-19. The specimen sequenced was peripheral blood. The CDR3 coding sequence is TGTGCCAGCAGCCCGGGTTTGCCTAACTATGGCTACACCTTC. It translates to CASSPGLPNYGYTF.